This passage covers 11 T cell receptor beta chains from one sample sequenced in a study of blood T cells in healthy people across ages. The use of a sample-barcoded 5' primer and a J-beta primer mix characterized a second PCR of roughly 6 to 11 cycles. TCRdb reanalysed the 5' RACE reads using MiXCR and keeps one entry per CDR3 protein. The profile shows over 950,000 distinct CDR3 sequences, roughly 50% of them singletons. The source material was blood. The receptors were sampled from a woman aged 55-69 years in good health.

In its sample, this clonotype was seen a few times. The V and J genes are TRBV20-1 and TRBJ2-7; 10 bases agree with TRBD2. V was pared by 2 bases and J by 3 bases, with 7 bases of the junction left unmatched. CDR3 size: 15 residues. Germline V lookup: CDR1 DFQATT, CDR2 SNEGSKA (reference sequence). DNA of the CDR3: TGCAGTGCTAGATCTAGCGGGAGAGGCGTCTACGAGCAGTACTTC. Its protein is CSARSSGRGVYEQYF.

A few counts support this clonotype. V gene TRBV28 combines with J gene TRBJ2-5; the D gene is possibly TRBD2 (5 bases). This CDR3 has 13 amino acids. Germline V gene sequence: CDR1 MDHEN, CDR2 SYDVKM. Trimming cost V 3 bases and J 11 bases, with 16 bases left between them. The CDR3 DNA follows: TGTGCCAGCAGTTTCGAAGCACCCGGGGAGCAGTACTTC. Protein: CASSFEAPGEQYF. The variable domain in full, with the rest retrieved from reference TRBV28 and TRBJ2-5, is DVKVTQSSRYLVKRTGEKVFLECVQDMDHENMFWYRQDPGLGLRLIYFSYDVKMKEKGDIPEGYSVSREKKERFSLILESASTNQTSMYLCASSFEAPGEQYFGPGTRLLVL.

This clonotype came up a few times. V gene TRBV12-3 or TRBV12-4 combines with J gene TRBJ1-2, with TRBD1 identical over 11 bases. The CDR3 has 16 amino acids. V lost 4 bases, J lost 3 bases, and 7 bases stayed unmatched. In nucleotides, the CDR3 is TGTGCCAGCAGTTCGCCGAGGGGACAGGGGGACTATGGCTACACCTTC. As protein: CASSSPRGQGDYGYTF.

The V call is TRBV20-1, the J call TRBJ2-5; TRBD1 matches 9 bases. The germline CDR1 and CDR2 sequences are DFQATT and SNEGSKA (reference sequence). The CDR3 length is 14 residues. V lost 4 bases to trimming and J lost 5 bases; unmatched junction nucleotides: 8. The DNA of the CDR3 is TGCAGTGCTAAAGAACAGGGGGCAGGGGAGACCCAGTACTTC. Translation: CSAKEQGAGETQYF.

This clonotype was picked up a small number of times. The rearrangement links TRBV29-1 to TRBJ2-6, with a possible D match to TRBD2 (5 bases). V lost 6 bases, J lost 0 bases, and 15 bases lay in between. The CDR3 extends over 16 amino acids. Germline lookup yields CDR1 SQVTM and CDR2 ANQGSEA. This chain's CDR3 is CSVSGVENSGANVLTF. The CDR3, as DNA: TGCAGCGTCTCCGGGGTCGAAAACTCTGGGGCCAACGTCCTGACTTTC.

This clonotype came up once. The J gene is TRBJ2-1, the V gene TRBV4-1, with a tentative D call TRBD1 (8 bases). This CDR3 contains 18 residues. Germline V CDR1 and CDR2: MGHRA, YSYEKL. Trimming removed 5 bases from V and 6 bases from J, with 26 bases in between. The CDR3 loop is CASSKFGDRSGNRNEQFF. The CDR3 DNA is TGCGCCAGCAGCAAATTCGGGGACAGGAGCGGGAATCGCAATGAGCAGTTCTTC.

This sequence joins TRBV7-2 and TRBJ2-5; maybe TRBD2 (6 bases). With 1 base removed from V and 7 bases from J, the gap between germline ends came to 16 bases. Germline V lookup: CDR1 SGHTA, CDR2 FQGNSA. CDR3 length: 15 residues. The CDR3 loop reads CASSLGSRERGTQYF. The CDR3 coding sequence is TGTGCCAGCAGCTTAGGGTCGCGGGAACGGGGGACCCAGTACTTC.

The chain's CDR3 is CASSYRDGGREQYF. The CDR3, as DNA: TGTGCCAGCAGTTACCGGGACGGTGGGAGAGAGCAGTACTTC. The chain couples TRBV6-6 to TRBJ2-7; D tentatively reads TRBD1 or TRBD2 (5 bases each). CDR1 and CDR2 (germline): MNHNY, SVGAGI (reference sequence). The CDR3 length is 14 residues. V lost 2 bases to trimming and J lost 7 bases, with 15 bases between them.

The chain employs TRBV28 and TRBJ1-5; 9 nucleotides agree with TRBD1. Per germline, CDR1 MDHEN and CDR2 SYDVKM. Unmatched junction bases numbered 15, after V lost 4 bases and J lost 5 bases. The CDR3 spans 18 residues. The CDR3 bases are TGTGCCAGCAGTTCCCAACCTCAGGACAGGGGTTGGGATCAGCCCCAGCATTTT. The encoded protein is CASSSQPQDRGWDQPQHF.

This clonotype turned up a few times. The CDR3 coding sequence is TGCGCCAGCAGCACGTCTAGCGGGACATCCTACGAGCAGTACTTC. This sequence encodes CASSTSSGTSYEQYF. The chain recombines TRBV5-1 with TRBJ2-7; the match to TRBD2 covers 9 bases. Germline V CDR1 and CDR2: SGHRS, YFSETQ. CDR3 length equals 15 residues. The V segment lost 4 bases and the J segment 1 base; nucleotides outside the gene matches: 6.

In this sample, this clonotype turned up a few times. The chain uses TRBV15 and TRBJ1-5, with no clear D. Germline V lookup: CDR1 LNHNV, CDR2 YYDKDF (reference sequence). The CDR3 is made up of 15 amino acids. V dropped 1 base and J dropped 0 bases, with 7 bases sitting between them. The CDR3 sequence: CATSRVRDSNQPQHF. For the CDR3, the DNA is TGTGCCACCAGCAGAGTGAGGGATAGCAATCAGCCCCAGCATTTT.